In this sample, the clone carrying this T cell receptor (beta chain) turned up a few times. Its antigen is still unknown. This sample is drawn from a study of T cell responses to AZD1222 COVID-19 vaccine. Findings of the study overall: The study reported that nearly half of spike-specific TCRs target unmutated variant regions. Breadth and depth of Spike-specific TCRs rose after two AZD1222 doses. Donors in the cohort were predominantly white British and more often female, and clonal diversity was possibly underestimated.

Germline CDR1 reads SGHTA; CDR2 reads FQGNSA. This CDR3 has 14 residues. Trimming cost V 2 bases and J 6 bases; bases outside gene matches: 5. Some clones are missing from TCRdb's copy, which holds only in-frame ones; the method was immunoSEQ multiplex PCR. The sample records 54,000 or so clones, roughly 85% being singletons. This receptor was identified in an adult in good health. The chain combines TRBV7-2 with TRBJ1-1; 8 positions agree with TRBD1. The specimen comprised peripheral blood, sampled on day 0 of AZD1222 vaccination. The CDR3 reads CASSLSQGAPEAFF. The CDR3 DNA sequence: TGTGCCAGCAGCTTAAGTCAGGGGGCACCTGAAGCTTTCTTT.